The 27 T cell receptor beta chains below come from one sample, sequenced in a study of T cell repertoires in cytomegalovirus infection. Each CDR3 protein gets one entry after TCRdb re-called the reads with MiXCR. The table lists hundreds of thousands of distinct CDR3 sequences, about 17% of them singletons, with 9.5% to 15% in the top ten. The sequencing input was PBMCs. Every receptor here comes from a human donor in good health (CMV status not recorded). Some clones in this sample may be carry-over from other donors' samples.

This chain uses TRBV5-5 with TRBJ1-6; D is undetermined. The CDR3 loop spans 15 amino acids. The V and J ends lost 2 bases and 5 bases respectively, with 11 bases between them. Germline CDR1 SGHKS, CDR2 YYEKEE (reference sequence). The CDR3 DNA follows: TGTGCCAGCAGCTTCAGAGATGCCCATAATTCACCCCTCCACTTT. Its protein product is CASSFRDAHNSPLHF.

This clonotype was seen at least ten times. The J gene is TRBJ2-7, the V gene TRBV19, with 7 bases aligning to TRBD2. V dropped 0 bases and J dropped 4; count of bases not matched to a gene: 9. There are 16 residues in the CDR3. Looked up from germline, CDR1 is LNHDA and CDR2 is SQIVND (reference sequence). This CDR3 is CASSIEAGTVGYEQYF. CDR3 DNA: TGTGCCAGTAGTATAGAAGCGGGGACGGTCGGATACGAGCAGTACTTC.

This clonotype appeared many times. The chain links TRBV7-2 to TRBJ1-2; D ambiguous. V lost 5 bases and J 7 bases, leaving 11 bases between the germline ends. The germline gives CDR1 SGHTA, CDR2 FQGNSA. The CDR3 has 12 residues. The CDR3, as DNA: TGTGCCAGCAGCCTAGTCGGGGTTGGCTACACCTTC. Translation gives CASSLVGVGYTF.

This chain connects TRBV20-1 to TRBJ1-5; D not certain. Trimming removed 0 bases from V and 7 bases from J, with 10 bases in between. From germline, CDR1 is DFQATT and CDR2 SNEGSKA (reference sequence). This CDR3 spans 13 amino acids. This chain's CDR3 is CSARDSAVQPQHF. As DNA, the CDR3 is TGCAGTGCTAGAGATTCCGCGGTCCAGCCCCAGCATTTT.

V usage is TRBV7-6 and J usage is TRBJ2-5; possibly TRBD1 for D (6 bases). This CDR3 contains 13 residues. Germline V gene sequence: CDR1 SGHVS, CDR2 FNYEAQ. With 5 bases removed from V and 3 bases from J, the gap between germline ends came to 10 bases. Here the CDR3 DNA reads TGTGCCAGCAGCCCCCCAGGGGAAGAGACCCAGTACTTC. Its protein product is CASSPPGEETQYF.

V usage is TRBV10-3 and J usage is TRBJ2-7; possible D gene TRBD1, 6 bases. V gave up 4 bases and J gave up 4 bases, with 11 bases separating them. Germline V gives CDR1 ENHRY, CDR2 SYGVKD. CDR3 length: 13 amino acids. CDR3 amino acids: CAISGGQTYEQYF. The CDR3 coding sequence is TGTGCCATCAGTGGAGGACAGACATACGAGCAGTACTTC.

V and J are TRBV28 and TRBJ1-5, with D possibly being TRBD1 (5 bases). V shed 5 bases and J shed 5 bases, with 19 bases lying between them. The CDR3 loop spans 16 amino acids. CDR1 is MDHEN and CDR2 is SYDVKM in the germline V gene. The CDR3 DNA follows: TGTGCCAGCAGTGCTCTCAGGGCCCCAATCTATCAGCCCCAGCATTTT. This sequence encodes CASSALRAPIYQPQHF.

This clonotype was detected ten times or more. This rearrangement joins TRBV27 to TRBJ1-1; D not resolved. The CDR3 loop spans 13 amino acids. From germline, CDR1 is MNHEY and CDR2 SMNVEV (reference sequence). The V end was cut by 5 bases, the J end by 4 bases, with 11 bases between. The CDR3 sequence is CASSKGEVTEAFF. DNA of the CDR3: TGTGCCAGCAGTAAGGGAGAGGTCACTGAAGCTTTCTTT.

This clonotype was seen more than once but under ten times. The chain is built from TRBV4-1 and TRBJ2-1; TRBD1 matches at 8 bases. V was pared by 3 bases and J by 4 bases, with 8 bases of the junction left unmatched. Germline V CDR1 and CDR2: MGHRA, YSYEKL. The CDR3 is made up of 16 amino acids. DNA of the CDR3: TGCGCCAGCAGCCACGCCTTCCGGGACAGGTACAATGAGCAGTTCTTC. Translated: CASSHAFRDRYNEQFF.

The chain employs TRBV2 and TRBJ1-2; TRBD1 matches at 8 bases. V dropped 8 bases and J dropped 7; count of bases not matched to a gene: 9. The CDR3 length is 13 residues. Germline V gene data show CDR1 as SNHLY and CDR2 as FYNNEI. This CDR3 reads CASGGTGATGYTF. For the CDR3, the DNA is TGTGCCAGCGGAGGGACAGGTGCAACTGGCTACACCTTC.

This clonotype was observed at least ten times. The J gene is TRBJ2-1, the V gene TRBV20-1; tentative D call: TRBD2 (7 bases). The germline gives CDR1 DFQATT, CDR2 SNEGSKA (reference sequence). The CDR3 is made up of 17 amino acids. V was shortened by 1 base and J by 6 bases, with 22 bases between the two germline ends. The CDR3 sequence: CSARGLAAGRGVNEQFF. The CDR3 bases are TGCAGTGCTAGAGGTCTAGCGGCGGGGAGGGGGGTCAATGAGCAGTTCTTC.

This clonotype was found many times. V usage is TRBV7-9 and J usage is TRBJ2-7, with D possibly being TRBD2 (5 bases). This CDR3 spans 12 amino acids. Looked up from germline, CDR1 is SEHNR and CDR2 is FQNEAQ (reference sequence). V lost 4 bases to trimming and J lost 5 bases, with 9 bases between them. This CDR3 is CASSWKGDEQYF. CDR3 nucleotides: TGTGCCAGCAGCTGGAAGGGAGACGAGCAGTACTTC.

This clonotype was seen repeatedly, ten times or more. The chain uses TRBV7-2 and TRBJ2-7; 8 positions match TRBD1. V lost 1 base, J lost 6 bases, and 5 bases stayed unmatched. CDR1 and CDR2 (germline): SGHTA, FQGNSA. The CDR3 is 14 residues long. In DNA, the CDR3 is TGTGCCAGCAGCTTAGGCAGGGGGCGAGGCGAGCAGTACTTC. Translation: CASSLGRGRGEQYF.

V is TRBV11-2 and J is TRBJ1-6, with D perhaps TRBD1 (5 bases). Germline loops: CDR1 SGHAT, CDR2 FQNNGV. This CDR3 has 14 residues. The V gene lost 4 bases and the J gene lost 13 bases, with 17 bases spanning the gap. The DNA of the CDR3 is TGTGCCAGCAGCTCTCAGGGAACGGGTGGTCCCCTCCACTTT. Its translation is CASSSQGTGGPLHF.

The table lists this clonotype with a few counts. This chain links TRBV6-6 with TRBJ2-5; D is perhaps TRBD2 (5 bases). Germline CDR1 is MNHNY and CDR2 is SVGAGI (reference sequence). This CDR3 comprises 13 residues. V lost 0 bases to trimming and J lost 8 bases, with 10 bases between them. In DNA, the CDR3 is TGTGCCAGCAGTTACTCGGCGGGTGGAACCCAGTACTTC. Amino acid sequence: CASSYSAGGTQYF.

This clonotype has at least ten counts. This chain uses TRBV4-1 with TRBJ2-3, with TRBD2 matching 11 bases. The CDR3 contains 18 residues. Germline V lookup: CDR1 MGHRA, CDR2 YSYEKL. J gave up 2 bases and V 3 bases, and 10 bases lay outside the gene matches. CDR3 region: CASSHYFRLAGNTDTQYF. In nucleotides, the CDR3 is TGCGCCAGCAGCCATTATTTCAGACTAGCGGGAAACACAGATACGCAGTATTTT.

The chain couples TRBV12-3 or TRBV12-4 to TRBJ1-1, with D possibly being TRBD1 (6 bases). This CDR3 contains 14 residues. The ends were cut back, 6 bases at V and 5 bases at J, with 16 bases in the middle. CDR3 region: CASSAQGTFTEAFF. Here the CDR3 DNA reads TGTGCCAGCAGCGCACAGGGTACGTTTACTGAAGCTTTCTTT.

At least ten counts were recorded for this clonotype. The chain joins TRBV7-2 to TRBJ2-5; D is perhaps TRBD1 (6 bases). CDR3 length: 14 amino acids. Looked up from germline, CDR1 is SGHTA and CDR2 is FQGNSA. Trimming cost V 5 bases and J 0 bases, with 10 bases left between them. CDR3 in DNA: TGTGCCAGCAGCCAAAGACAGGACCAAGAGACCCAGTACTTC. As protein: CASSQRQDQETQYF.

This clonotype was seen repeatedly, ten times or more. The rearrangement links TRBV5-4 to TRBJ1-2; D unresolved. Trimming cost V 1 base and J 4 bases, with 11 bases left between them. Germline V CDR1 and CDR2: SGHNT, YYREEE (reference sequence). The CDR3 consists of 14 residues. The CDR3 DNA follows: TGTGCCAGCAGCTTGAACAGAGGTTCCTATGGCTACACCTTC. Translation: CASSLNRGSYGYTF.

V usage is TRBV10-3 and J usage is TRBJ2-7; no clear D. Germline CDR1 reads ENHRY; CDR2 reads SYGVKD. Trimming stripped 2 bases from V and 3 bases from J, with 11 bases between. This CDR3 spans 14 amino acids. The CDR3 reads CAISENTGYYEQYF. In DNA form, the CDR3 reads TGTGCCATCAGTGAGAACACCGGATACTACGAGCAGTACTTC.

The rearrangement joins TRBV12-3 or TRBV12-4 to TRBJ1-6; no firm D call. Trimming cost V 4 bases and J 9 bases, with 13 bases left between them. There are 14 residues in the CDR3. The CDR3 DNA reads TGTGCCAGCAGTTATGACACATTCAGTTCACCCCTCCACTTT. Its translation is CASSYDTFSSPLHF.

This clonotype was found a few times. The genes are TRBV5-4 and TRBJ1-6; 9 bases agree with TRBD1. This CDR3 contains 15 residues. Germline V CDR1 and CDR2: SGHNT, YYREEE (reference sequence). The V gene end was trimmed by 0 bases and the J gene end by 6 bases; junction bases not matched to a gene: 1. DNA of the CDR3: TGTGCCAGCAGCTTGGAGGACAGGGGTAATTCACCCCTCCACTTT. It translates to CASSLEDRGNSPLHF.

The chain is built from TRBV13 and TRBJ1-2, with a possible D match to TRBD1 (5 bases). V was clipped by 3 bases and J by 0 bases, with 17 bases between them. The CDR3 consists of 17 residues. Germline CDR1 reads PRHDT; CDR2 reads FYEKMQ (reference sequence). CDR3 DNA: TGTGCCAGCAGCTTTAGAACAGGAAACTTTGCTAACTATGGCTACACCTTC. It translates to CASSFRTGNFANYGYTF.

Ten or more counts support this clonotype. The CDR3 region is CASSFTENTEAFF. The CDR3 DNA is TGTGCCAGCAGCTTTACAGAGAACACTGAAGCTTTCTTT. This chain connects TRBV12-3 or TRBV12-4 to TRBJ1-1; the D is unclear. This CDR3 has 13 amino acids. The V end lost 6 bases, the J end lost 1 base, and 9 bases lay between the germline ends.

V gene TRBV4-1 combines with J gene TRBJ2-2, with 7 bases aligning to TRBD1. Per the germline V gene, CDR1 is MGHRA and CDR2 is YSYEKL. V was pared by 4 bases and J by 0 bases, with 8 bases of the junction left unmatched. The CDR3 loop spans 17 amino acids. The CDR3, as DNA: TGCGCCAGCAGCCCCTTTTCGGGGACAGCGAACACCGGGGAGCTGTTTTTT. Residues: CASSPFSGTANTGELFF.

V usage is TRBV19 and J usage is TRBJ2-3, with TRBD1 matching over 9 bases. This CDR3 is built from 16 residues. V was pared by 1 base and J by 3 bases, with 5 bases of the junction left unmatched. Per germline, CDR1 LNHDA and CDR2 SQIVND (reference sequence). CDR3 sequence reads: CASSIGRDRVTDTQYF. The CDR3 DNA reads TGTGCCAGTAGTATAGGCAGGGACAGGGTGACAGATACGCAGTATTTT.

V gene TRBV2 combines with J gene TRBJ1-1, with a tentative D call TRBD1 (5 bases). This CDR3 contains 13 residues. V lost 7 bases and J lost 5, with 14 bases in between. CDR1 SNHLY and CDR2 FYNNEI come from the germline V gene. The CDR3 DNA reads as TGTGCCAGCACCCGGGACGGGCGGACTGAAGCTTTCTTT. Its protein product is CASTRDGRTEAFF.